This T cell receptor beta chain was profiled in a study of shared T cell receptors in the human thymus. This CDR3 has 21 residues. In germline, CDR1 is SNHLY, CDR2 FYNNEI. V lost 0 bases, J lost 0 bases, and 26 bases lay in between. Produced via immunoSEQ multiplex PCR; TCRdb's table is partial and in-frame only. The table has about 660,000 clones, around 89% seen once. This sample was also put to use in a study of human thymus T cells. That source notes: Across thymic and blood repertoires, the usage of V and J genes appeared to be biased.

This sequence was found in a boy under two years old with a congenital heart defect. This chain joins TRBV2 and TRBJ1-1; D is unclear. Sequences were obtained from thymocytes. The CDR3 protein is CASSEAGAMVPTPPMNTEAFF. DNA of the CDR3: TGTGCCAGCAGTGAAGCAGGAGCAATGGTCCCGACCCCGCCCATGAACACTGAAGCTTTCTTT.